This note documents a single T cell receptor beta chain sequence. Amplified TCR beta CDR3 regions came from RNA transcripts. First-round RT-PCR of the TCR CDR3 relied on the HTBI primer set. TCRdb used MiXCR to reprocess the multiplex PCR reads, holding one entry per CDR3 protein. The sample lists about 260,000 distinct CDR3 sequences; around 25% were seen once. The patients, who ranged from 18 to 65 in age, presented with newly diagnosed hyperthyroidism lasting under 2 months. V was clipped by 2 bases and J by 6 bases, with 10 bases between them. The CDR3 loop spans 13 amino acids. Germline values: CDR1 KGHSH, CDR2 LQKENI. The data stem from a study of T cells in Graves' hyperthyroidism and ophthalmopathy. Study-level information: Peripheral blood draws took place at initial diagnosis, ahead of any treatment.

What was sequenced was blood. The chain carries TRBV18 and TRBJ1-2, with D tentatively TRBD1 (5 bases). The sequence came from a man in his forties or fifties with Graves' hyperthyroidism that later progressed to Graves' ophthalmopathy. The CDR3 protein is CASSPSQGDGYTF. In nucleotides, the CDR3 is TGTGCCAGCTCACCAAGCCAGGGCGATGGCTACACCTTC.